These 17 T cell receptor beta chains were all obtained from the same sample, sequenced in a study of cytomegalovirus exposure and HLA in healthy donors. Amplification used 60 Vbeta primers and 13 Jbeta primers. Libraries were prepared by immunoSEQ multiplex PCR; TCRdb keeps only in-frame clonotypes and omits some of them. The data hold some 210,000 clones, with 70% to 80% observed a single time. Specimen: PBMCs. The receptors were sampled from a male donor in good health and CMV-seronegative.

The chain has TRBV7-9 and TRBJ2-3; TRBD2 agrees at 16 bases. CDR1 SEHNR and CDR2 FQNEAQ come from the germline V gene (reference sequence). The CDR3 totals 19 residues. J was trimmed by 3 bases and V by 4 bases; bases with no gene match: 10. The CDR3 DNA is TGTGCCAGCAGCTCATTTGGGACTAGCGGGAGGGCAAGGACAGATACGCAGTATTTT. It encodes CASSSFGTSGRARTDTQYF.

This clone appeared once. The chain has TRBV9 and TRBJ1-4; perhaps TRBD1 as D (6 bases). V was clipped by 0 bases and J by 3 bases, with 9 bases between them. The CDR3 extends over 15 amino acids. The germline gives CDR1 SGDLS, CDR2 YYNGEE. The DNA of the CDR3 is TGTGCCAGCAGCGTAGGGGGACACTCTAATGAAAAACTGTTTTTT. Encoded protein: CASSVGGHSNEKLFF.

The V and J genes are TRBV7-9 and TRBJ1-2, with no clear D. The CDR3 spans 14 residues. Trimming took 5 bases from V and 8 from J, leaving 18 bases between them. Germline lookup yields CDR1 SEHNR and CDR2 FQNEAQ (reference sequence). In DNA, the CDR3 is TGTGCCAGCAGCCCCTTCGAGGCCCTAAAAGGCTACACCTTC. Residues: CASSPFEALKGYTF.

This chain uses TRBV19 with TRBJ2-7; TRBD1 aligns across 10 bases. The CDR3 runs to 15 residues. Trimming removed 7 bases from V and 6 bases from J; junction bases left unmatched: 12. Looked up from germline, CDR1 is LNHDA and CDR2 is SQIVND (reference sequence). CDR3 in DNA: TGTGCCAGTAACCCCGGGACAGGGGTTTTTCGCGAGCAGTACTTC. Translating gives CASNPGTGVFREQYF. The complete variable domain, with remaining parts taken from reference TRBV19 and TRBJ2-7, reads DGGITQSPKYLFRKEGQNVTLSCEQNLNHDAMYWYRQDPGQGLRLIYYSQIVNDFQKGDIAEGYSVSREKKESFPLTVTSAQKNPTAFYLCASNPGTGVFREQYFGPGTRLTVT.

This clone has just one count. This chain connects TRBV18 to TRBJ2-1, with 8 bases matching TRBD1. Germline V gives CDR1 KGHSH, CDR2 LQKENI. V lost 2 bases to trimming and J lost 0 bases; unmatched junction nucleotides: 3. This CDR3 is 16 amino acids long. The CDR3 reads CASSPGTGGSYNEQFF. The CDR3 DNA reads as TGTGCCAGCTCACCAGGTACAGGGGGCTCCTACAATGAGCAGTTCTTC.

This chain joins TRBV5-1 and TRBJ2-2, with 10 bases lining up with TRBD1. Germline V gene data show CDR1 as SGHRS and CDR2 as YFSETQ. This CDR3 is 17 amino acids long. Trimming at V came to 2 bases and at J to 3 bases, leaving 7 bases not matched to a gene. CDR3 sequence reads: CASSFGAGQGHTGELFF. DNA for the CDR3: TGCGCCAGCAGCTTTGGAGCGGGACAGGGGCACACCGGGGAGCTGTTTTTT.

The chain recombines TRBV6-5 with TRBJ1-1; the D is unclear. The germline CDR1 and CDR2 sequences are MNHEY and SVGAGI. The CDR3 has 13 amino acids. Trimming pared 5 bases from V and 6 bases from J, leaving 13 bases between. This chain's CDR3 is CASSPRGGAEAFF. CDR3 DNA: TGTGCCAGCAGTCCCCGGGGTGGCGCTGAAGCTTTCTTT.

J is TRBJ2-7 and V is TRBV4-1; TRBD1 agrees at 8 bases. Per germline, CDR1 MGHRA and CDR2 YSYEKL. The CDR3 runs 16 residues. V shed 2 bases, J shed 5 bases, and the junction held 11 bases outside the gene matches. Here the CDR3 DNA reads TGCGCCAGCAGCCAAAACGAGAGACAGGGGATCCACGAGCAGTACTTC. Encoded protein: CASSQNERQGIHEQYF.

This clone showed up just a few times. V usage is TRBV14 and J usage is TRBJ1-1; D may be TRBD1 (5 bases). CDR3 length: 14 residues. CDR1 is SGHDN, CDR2 FVKESK, per germline. Deletions cut 4 bases from V and 1 base from J, with 10 bases between. DNA for the CDR3: TGTGCCAGCAGCCCATGGACAAAGAACACTGAAGCTTTCTTT. It codes for CASSPWTKNTEAFF.

The chain combines TRBV7-9 with TRBJ2-7; TRBD2 matches 7 bases. The CDR3 is 16 amino acids. V lost 2 bases to trimming and J lost 3 bases; unmatched junction nucleotides: 10. The germline CDR1 and CDR2 sequences are SEHNR and FQNEAQ (reference sequence). CDR3 coding DNA: TGTGCCAGCAGCTTACCGGTCGGGGGGACTTTCTACGAGCAGTACTTC. Translation gives CASSLPVGGTFYEQYF.

The chain employs TRBV10-3 and TRBJ2-3; TRBD2 is a possible D gene (6 bases). The CDR3 runs to 13 residues. Germline-derived CDR1 and CDR2 are ENHRY and SYGVKD. Trimming shortened V by 10 bases and J by 5 bases, and 16 bases separated the two germline ends. As DNA, the CDR3 is TGTGCCACCAGAAGGGACTTTGGAGATACGCAGTATTTT. Residues: CATRRDFGDTQYF.

This sequence joins TRBV15 and TRBJ2-7; no clear D. The germline V gene has CDR1 LNHNV and CDR2 YYDKDF (reference sequence). V lost 3 bases, J lost 1 base, and 7 bases lay in between. The CDR3 has 13 residues. DNA of the CDR3: TGTGCCACCAGCAGCAGGATATCCTACGAGCAGTACTTC. Translated: CATSSRISYEQYF.

The chain couples TRBV29-1 to TRBJ2-5, with 8 bases identical to TRBD1. Gene TRBJ2-7 matches the end of the DNA better, so the J call may be wrong. The CDR3 spans 12 residues. CDR1 and CDR2 (germline): SQVTM, ANQGSEA. CDR3 protein: CSVRTGTYEQYF. CDR3 coding DNA: TGCAGCGTGAGGACAGGGACCTACGAGCAGTACTTC.

The chain has TRBV19 and TRBJ2-1; D unclear. V was trimmed by 1 base and J by 7 bases, leaving 8 bases between them. The CDR3 totals 13 residues. Germline V gene lookup returns CDR1 LNHDA and CDR2 SQIVND (reference sequence). The CDR3 is CASSIGELNEQFF. DNA for the CDR3: TGTGCCAGTAGTATAGGTGAGCTTAATGAGCAGTTCTTC.

The chain couples TRBV7-8 to TRBJ2-1, with 9 bases identical to TRBD2. V gave up 4 bases and J gave up 6 bases; unmatched junction bases: 7. The CDR3 has 15 amino acids. Germline V lookup: CDR1 SGHVS, CDR2 FQNEAQ. The CDR3 bases are TGTGCCAGCAGCTCCCTAGCGGGAAAGGGCAATGAGCAGTTCTTC. Translation gives CASSSLAGKGNEQFF.

The V gene is TRBV9, the J gene TRBJ2-1, with TRBD1 identical over 10 bases. J was trimmed by 8 bases and V by 3 bases; bases with no gene match: 8. This CDR3 has 15 residues. From germline, CDR1 is SGDLS and CDR2 YYNGEE. Written as DNA, the CDR3 is TGTGCCAGCAGCGCCTGGACAGGGGGGTCGGATGAGCAGTTCTTC. Encoded protein: CASSAWTGGSDEQFF. Together with reference TRBV9 and TRBJ2-1, the CDR3 gives the full variable domain: DSGVTQTPKHLITATGQRVTLRCSPRSGDLSVYWYQQSLDQGLQFLIQYYNGEERAKGNILERFSAQQFPDLHSELNLSSLELGDSALYFCASSAWTGGSDEQFFGPGTRLTVL.

This clone has only one observation. The V and J genes are TRBV5-1 and TRBJ1-1, with 7 bases aligning to TRBD1. Germline V gene lookup returns CDR1 SGHRS and CDR2 YFSETQ. The J segment lost 8 bases and the V segment lost 4 bases, leaving 5 bases of the junction unmatched. The CDR3 is 12 amino acids. Here the CDR3 reads CASSVDRAEAFF. As DNA, the CDR3 is TGCGCCAGCAGCGTAGACAGGGCAGAAGCTTTCTTT.